The source of this T cell receptor beta chain is a study of blood T cell repertoires in COVID-19. Overall study: Sites across the United States, Italy and Spain contributed samples from acute and convalescent COVID-19.

TCRdb keeps only in-frame clones here, not all; method: immunoSEQ multiplex PCR. In the table there are some 240,000 clones, about 94% of which are singletons. Seattle patients were enrolled while actively infected and followed longitudinally. CDR1 KGHSH and CDR2 LQKENI come from the germline V gene. The CDR3 contains 9 residues. Details on this clone: One junction end does not reproduce the germline sequence, and a read error may be involved.

This receptor was identified in a man between 60 and 75 years old with COVID-19, enrolled during active disease. This chain uses TRBV18 with TRBJ2-7; 7 bases agree with TRBD2. The sample consisted of peripheral blood. The CDR3 DNA follows: TGTGCCAGCTCAGCGGGAGAGAGTTTC. It yields the protein CASSAGESF.